Listed here is a single T cell receptor beta chain. This record comes from a study of blood T cell repertoires in COVID-19. The wider study: Italy, Spain and the United States were the sources of the convalescent and acute COVID-19 samples. From T cells, B-cell-depleted T cells, or PBMCs came the material, which was cDNA or gDNA.

Germline CDR1 SGHNT, CDR2 YYREEE (reference sequence). The CDR3 is 15 amino acids. The V and J ends lost 3 bases and 2 bases, in that order; junction bases with no gene match: 6. Source study methods: Researchers report that nucleated cell counts were estimated from reference gene primer amplification. The protocol was immunoSEQ multiplex PCR, while the TCRdb copy is restricted to in-frame clones and leaves out a portion. The DNA was the basis for D and trimming; V, J and clone size are from that table. The table includes some 270,000 clones, around nine tenths detected once. The sequence was obtained from a man aged 35 to 55 with active or convalescent COVID-19. The sequencing input was peripheral blood. V gene TRBV5-4 combines with J gene TRBJ2-7, with TRBD2 matching over 9 bases. CDR3 coding DNA: TGTGCCAGCAGCTGGGAGCGGGGGGCTACCTACGAGCAGTACTTC. Amino acid sequence: CASSWERGATYEQYF.